Below, 10 T cell receptor beta chains from the same sample are listed, as sequenced in a study of CD8 T cells in ankylosing spondylitis. TCRdb reprocessed the 5' RACE reads via MiXCR and lists one record per CDR3 protein. The table includes tens of thousands of distinct CDR3 sequences, approximately 5.7% detected once. Specimen: synovial fluid, either unsorted or a sorted T cell fraction (not recorded which). Receptors originate from a male donor with ankylosing spondylitis.

This clonotype was seen repeatedly, ten times or more. The chain is built from TRBV20-1 and TRBJ1-1; possibly TRBD1 for D (6 bases). The germline V and J ends were trimmed by 7 bases and 3 bases, with 18 bases remaining between them. The CDR3 sequence is 14 residues long. Germline CDR1 reads DFQATT; CDR2 reads SNEGSKA (reference sequence). The CDR3 DNA reads TGCAGTGTGGACAGTGGATGGGAGGACACTGAAGCTTTCTTT. Protein: CSVDSGWEDTEAFF.

There are many counts of this clonotype. The rearrangement uses TRBV20-1 and TRBJ2-2; 11 nucleotides agree with TRBD2. Germline V gene lookup returns CDR1 DFQATT and CDR2 SNEGSKA (reference sequence). V dropped 5 bases and J dropped 6; count of bases not matched to a gene: 5. This CDR3 has 14 residues. The CDR3 loop is CSARPGLAAGELFF. Here the CDR3 DNA reads TGCAGTGCTCGCCCGGGACTAGCGGCCGGGGAGCTGTTTTTT.

This clonotype was seen at least ten times. The chain uses TRBV11-1 and TRBJ1-2; D gene unclear. The CDR3 totals 18 residues. Trimming took off 7 bases at V and 4 bases at J, with 28 bases between the two ends. CDR1 is SGHAT and CDR2 is FQDESV in the germline V gene (reference sequence). CDR3 residues: CASTGLESAEGFGYGYTF. The CDR3 region has the DNA TGTGCCAGCACCGGACTTGAGTCAGCGGAGGGATTTGGCTATGGCTACACCTTC.

This clonotype was found many times. V usage is TRBV5-4 and J usage is TRBJ2-1; the D is unclear. V was pared by 0 bases and J by 11 bases, with 18 bases between. This CDR3 is 15 amino acids long. Looked up from germline, CDR1 is SGHNT and CDR2 is YYREEE (reference sequence). CDR3: CASSLDVSQSMKQFF. In nucleotides, the CDR3 is TGTGCCAGCAGCTTGGACGTCAGTCAATCAATGAAGCAGTTCTTC. Full variable domain (outside the CDR3, taken from reference TRBV5-4 and TRBJ2-1): ETGVTQSPTHLIKTRGQQVTLRCSSQSGHNTVSWYQQALGQGPQFIFQYYREEENGRGNFPPRFSGLQFPNYSSELNVNALELDDSALYLCASSLDVSQSMKQFFGPGTRLTVL.

Many counts were recorded for this clonotype. The genes are TRBV7-8 and TRBJ1-2, with 7 nucleotides matching TRBD1. Germline V gives CDR1 SGHVS, CDR2 FQNEAQ. V lost 5 bases and J lost 4; bases outside the gene matches: 10. The CDR3 contains 15 residues. The CDR3 DNA sequence: TGTGCCAGCAGCGCGACAGGGAATAGACGCTATGGCTACACCTTC. Residues: CASSATGNRRYGYTF.

The chain is built from TRBV25-1 and TRBJ2-7; unclear D gene. This CDR3 region has 14 residues. Looked up from germline, CDR1 is MGHDK and CDR2 is SYGVNS. Trimming took off 2 bases at V and 2 bases at J, with 10 bases between the two ends. The CDR3 here is CASSERMEPYEQYF. The CDR3 bases are TGTGCCAGCAGTGAAAGGATGGAACCCTACGAGCAGTACTTC.

This clonotype has a handful of counts. The chain uses TRBV4-2 and TRBJ2-2; 8 bases agree with TRBD2. The V segment lost 3 bases and the J segment 6 bases; nucleotides outside the gene matches: 6. CDR1 and CDR2 from the germline V gene are LGHNA and YNFKEQ. CDR3 length: 15 amino acids. CDR3 nucleotide sequence: TGTGCCAGCAGCCAGGGGACTAGTGGGTCCGGGGAGCTGTTTTTT. As protein: CASSQGTSGSGELFF.

This clonotype came up many times. This rearrangement joins TRBV25-1 to TRBJ2-1, with 7 nucleotides matching TRBD2. Germline V gene lookup returns CDR1 MGHDK and CDR2 SYGVNS. The CDR3 sequence is 13 residues long. Trimming at V came to 5 bases and at J to 7 bases, leaving 5 bases not matched to a gene. CDR3 region: CASSFQGGNEQFF. Here the CDR3 DNA reads TGTGCCAGCAGTTTTCAGGGAGGGAATGAGCAGTTCTTC.

The sample holds many counts of this clonotype. The chain recombines TRBV11-2 with TRBJ2-1; a possible D gene is TRBD1 (5 bases). V lost 0 bases and J 11 bases, leaving 11 bases between the germline ends. This CDR3 spans 13 amino acids. Germline V gene lookup returns CDR1 SGHAT and CDR2 FQNNGV. DNA of the CDR3: TGTGCCAGCAGCTTAGATCTTAGGGGTAAGCAGTTCTTC. This gives the protein CASSLDLRGKQFF.

The V call is TRBV28, the J call TRBJ2-7; D might be TRBD2 (5 bases). The CDR3 is made up of 18 amino acids. V lost 2 bases and J lost 2, with 22 bases in between. Germline V gene lookup returns CDR1 MDHEN and CDR2 SYDVKM. CDR3 nucleotide sequence: TGTGCCAGCAGTTTACCATTCTCGGGGATCAGGCCCACCTACGAGCAGTACTTC. Amino acid sequence: CASSLPFSGIRPTYEQYF.